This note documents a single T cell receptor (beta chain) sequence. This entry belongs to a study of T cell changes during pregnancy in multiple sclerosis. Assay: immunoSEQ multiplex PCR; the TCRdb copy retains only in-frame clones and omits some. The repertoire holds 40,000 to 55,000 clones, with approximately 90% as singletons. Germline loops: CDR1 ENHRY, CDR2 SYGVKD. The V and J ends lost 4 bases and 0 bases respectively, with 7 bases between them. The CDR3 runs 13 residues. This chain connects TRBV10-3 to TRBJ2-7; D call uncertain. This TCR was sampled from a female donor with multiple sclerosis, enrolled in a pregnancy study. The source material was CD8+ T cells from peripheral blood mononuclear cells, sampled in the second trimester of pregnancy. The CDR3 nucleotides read TGTGCCATCAGTGCTGCGGACTCCTACGAGCAGTACTTC. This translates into CAISAADSYEQYF.